Below are 28 T cell receptor beta chains sequenced from a single sample in a study of OX40 agonist ivuxolimab in advanced cancers. The table came from immunoSEQ multiplex PCR; TCRdb's copy has only in-frame clones and leaves some out. The table includes tens of thousands of clones, 80% to 85% detected once. Specimen: CD4+ or CD8+ T cells sorted from blood, collected in a trial of the OX40 agonist ivuxolimab. The receptors were sampled from an adult with an advanced solid tumor such as melanoma, head and neck, liver or kidney cancer.

This chain joins TRBV15 and TRBJ2-1, with D unresolved. With 8 bases removed from V and 12 bases from J, the gap between germline ends came to 20 bases. The CDR3 has 13 residues. CDR1 is LNHNV, CDR2 YYDKDF, per germline (reference sequence). In nucleotides, the CDR3 is TGTGCCACCCGAAGGAGTACAGTGCCGGGGCAGTTCTTC. This encodes CATRRSTVPGQFF.

This clone was detected a few times. This CDR3 reads CASSEARGSGQPQHF. In DNA, the CDR3 is TGTGCCAGCAGTGAAGCGAGGGGTAGTGGTCAGCCCCAGCATTTT. The V gene is TRBV6-1, the J gene TRBJ1-5, with D tentatively TRBD1 (5 bases). Per germline, CDR1 MNHNS and CDR2 SASEGT. V was trimmed by 0 bases and J by 6 bases, leaving 12 bases between them. This CDR3 spans 15 amino acids.

The rearrangement links TRBV27 to TRBJ2-7; the match to TRBD2 covers 7 bases. Unmatched junction bases numbered 6, after V lost 5 bases and J lost 2 bases. The CDR3 sequence is 14 residues long. In germline, CDR1 is MNHEY, CDR2 SMNVEV (reference sequence). The CDR3 DNA is TGTGCCAGCAGTATAGGGACTATTACCTACGAGCAGTACTTC. It specifies CASSIGTITYEQYF.

CDR3 protein: CASSGVGRNQPQHF. The CDR3, as DNA: TGTGCCAGTAGTGGGGTGGGCCGTAATCAGCCCCAGCATTTT. The rearrangement links TRBV19 to TRBJ1-5; no reliable D call. V dropped 5 bases and J dropped 4 bases, with 12 bases sitting between them. The germline V gene has CDR1 LNHDA and CDR2 SQIVND (reference sequence). The CDR3 runs 14 residues.

This clone was observed once. The rearrangement links TRBV14 to TRBJ2-5; TRBD1 matches 7 bases. The CDR3 has 15 residues. Germline assignment: CDR1 SGHDN and CDR2 FVKESK. The ends lost 2 bases at V and 5 bases at J; junction bases unmatched: 8. The CDR3 spells CASSQNTQGSETQYF. The CDR3 bases are TGTGCCAGCAGCCAAAATACACAGGGGTCGGAGACCCAGTACTTC.

V usage is TRBV6-1 and J usage is TRBJ1-1; 7 bases line up with TRBD1. V dropped 5 bases and J dropped 3; count of bases not matched to a gene: 6. CDR3 length: 14 amino acids. Germline V gene lookup returns CDR1 MNHNS and CDR2 SASEGT. The CDR3 DNA follows: TGTGCCAGCAGTTCCGACAGGGCCGACACTGAAGCTTTCTTT. This translates into CASSSDRADTEAFF.

The V call is TRBV27, the J call TRBJ1-2; 10 bases are shared with TRBD1. The CDR3 spans 17 residues. Trimming at V came to 8 bases and at J to 3 bases, leaving 15 bases not matched to a gene. From germline, CDR1 is MNHEY and CDR2 SMNVEV (reference sequence). CDR3 residues: CASPKTGGTTGYYGYTF. In nucleotides, the CDR3 is TGTGCCAGCCCTAAGACAGGGGGCACTACTGGTTACTATGGCTACACCTTC.

The chain links TRBV5-4 to TRBJ2-7; possibly TRBD2 for D (5 bases). V was cut by 2 bases and J by 6 bases, with 12 bases left in between. The CDR3 loop spans 13 amino acids. Germline lookup yields CDR1 SGHNT and CDR2 YYREEE (reference sequence). The CDR3 sequence is CASSFDTRGEQYF. Written as DNA, the CDR3 is TGTGCCAGCAGCTTCGACACACGGGGCGAGCAGTACTTC.

The CDR3 DNA reads TGCGCCAGCACCCAGGCAGATACGCAGTATTTT. This encodes CASTQADTQYF. This chain uses TRBV5-1 with TRBJ2-3; D is undetermined. V was shortened by 6 bases and J by 4 bases, with 6 bases between the two germline ends. There are 11 residues in the CDR3. Germline V gene data show CDR1 as SGHRS and CDR2 as YFSETQ.

This clone has just a few counts. The chain recombines TRBV18 with TRBJ1-3; perhaps TRBD1 as D (6 bases). Germline V CDR1 and CDR2: KGHSH, LQKENI. Trimming removed 3 bases from V and 0 bases from J, with 15 bases in between. The CDR3 length is 17 residues. CDR3 protein: CASSPPRGGTSGNTIYF. CDR3 DNA: TGTGCCAGCTCACCGCCGAGGGGGGGGACCTCTGGAAACACCATATATTTT.

This chain's CDR3 is CASSLGQGGTEAFF. CDR3 DNA: TGTGCCAGCAGCTTGGGGCAGGGTGGCACTGAAGCTTTCTTT. V is TRBV5-4 and J is TRBJ1-1, with D possibly matching TRBD1 (5 bases). Germline CDR1 and CDR2: SGHNT and YYREEE (reference sequence). The V end was cut by 0 bases, the J end by 4 bases, with 10 bases between. The CDR3 consists of 14 residues.

This clone has a single count. V and J are TRBV4-2 and TRBJ1-2, with D possibly TRBD1 on 6 matching bases. The germline gives CDR1 LGHNA, CDR2 YNFKEQ. V was trimmed by 4 bases and J by 8 bases, leaving 20 bases between them. This CDR3 is built from 15 residues. CDR3 DNA: TGTGCCAGCAGCCCGGGGGGCCTCCTAGATGGCGGCTACACCTTC. Its protein is CASSPGGLLDGGYTF.

The rearrangement links TRBV6-1 to TRBJ2-2, with 7 bases identical to TRBD1. The CDR3 has 13 amino acids. The germline V gene encodes CDR1 MNHNS and CDR2 SASEGT. With V trimmed by 6 bases and J by 8 bases, 6 bases remained unmatched. CDR3 sequence: CASSLKGAGELFF. CDR3 coding DNA: TGTGCCAGCAGCTTAAAGGGGGCTGGGGAGCTGTTTTTT.

This chain joins TRBV5-5 and TRBJ2-7; TRBD2 matches at 12 bases. CDR1 is SGHKS and CDR2 is YYEKEE in the germline V gene (reference sequence). This CDR3 is built from 16 residues. Trimming took 5 bases from V and 0 from J; bases not matched to a gene: 6. The CDR3 DNA is TGTGCCAGCAGTCACCGACTAGCGGGGGTCTCCTACGAGCAGTACTTC. Its protein is CASSHRLAGVSYEQYF.

The V call is TRBV27, the J call TRBJ1-2; D unresolved. The V gene's germline CDR1 is MNHEY and CDR2 SMNVEV (reference sequence). The CDR3 is made up of 15 amino acids. V lost 5 bases and J lost 2, with 15 bases in between. CDR3 sequence reads: CASSTNPDRNYGYTF. CDR3 DNA sequence: TGTGCCAGCAGTACCAACCCCGACCGAAACTATGGCTACACCTTC.

This CDR3 reads CASSAGFLSYEQYF. The CDR3 DNA reads TGTGCCAGCAGCGCAGGCTTCCTCTCCTACGAGCAGTACTTC. The chain carries TRBV9 and TRBJ2-7; D is unclear. The germline CDR1 and CDR2 sequences are SGDLS and YYNGEE. V was cut by 3 bases and J by 0 bases, with 10 bases left in between. The CDR3 extends over 14 amino acids.

The chain combines TRBV7-3 with TRBJ1-4; TRBD1 agrees at 8 bases. Trimming removed 2 bases from V and 2 bases from J; junction bases left unmatched: 10. Germline lookup yields CDR1 SGHTA and CDR2 FQGTGA. The CDR3 loop spans 18 amino acids. For the CDR3, the DNA is TGTGCCAGCAGCTTAGGGGCGGACAGGGTATCGACTAATGAAAAACTGTTTTTT. It codes for CASSLGADRVSTNEKLFF.

V is TRBV4-3 and J is TRBJ1-3; no clear D. The CDR3 totals 16 residues. Trimming removed 0 bases at V and 0 bases at J, with 9 bases between. Per the germline V gene, CDR1 is LGHNA and CDR2 is YSLEER. The DNA of the CDR3 is TGCGCCAGCAGCCAAGACATTCCTGGCTCTGGAAACACCATATATTTT. Encoded protein: CASSQDIPGSGNTIYF.

This chain uses TRBV18 with TRBJ1-1; 9 nucleotides match TRBD1. Germline trimming cut 2 bases from V and 3 bases from J; bases unmatched to any gene: 10. From germline, CDR1 is KGHSH and CDR2 LQKENI. CDR3 length: 17 amino acids. This chain's CDR3 is CASSPSGTGYVDTEAFF. CDR3 DNA: TGTGCCAGCTCACCATCCGGGACAGGGTACGTAGACACTGAAGCTTTCTTT.

This chain's CDR3 is CASSPGQGTYGYTF. CDR3 in DNA: TGTGCCAGCAGCCCGGGACAGGGAACCTATGGCTACACCTTC. The rearrangement uses TRBV5-6 and TRBJ1-2, with 9 bases aligning to TRBD1. Trimming at V came to 4 bases and at J to 4 bases, leaving 5 bases not matched to a gene. Germline CDR1 reads SGHDT; CDR2 reads YYEEEE. The CDR3 spans 14 residues.

This chain links TRBV9 with TRBJ2-5, with D perhaps matching TRBD1 (6 bases). This CDR3 region has 12 residues. The germline CDR1 and CDR2 sequences are SGDLS and YYNGEE. V shed 7 bases and J shed 5 bases, with 12 bases lying between them. The CDR3 DNA sequence: TGTGCCAGCGCTTACCAGGGGGAGACCCAGTACTTC. This sequence encodes CASAYQGETQYF.

This clone was counted once. The CDR3 spells CASSLDWTSGQTAYNEQFF. CDR3 nucleotides: TGTGCCAGCAGCTTGGATTGGACTAGCGGACAAACAGCCTACAATGAGCAGTTCTTC. The rearrangement joins TRBV5-4 to TRBJ2-1; 10 bases map to TRBD2. Trimming cost V 0 bases and J 2 bases; bases outside gene matches: 11. Germline V lookup: CDR1 SGHNT, CDR2 YYREEE (reference sequence). This CDR3 spans 19 amino acids.

The CDR3 here is CASSQGLAGGLSSYNEQFF. CDR3 bases: TGTGCCAGCAGCCAAGGGCTAGCGGGGGGCCTGAGCTCCTACAATGAGCAGTTCTTC. The chain joins TRBV14 to TRBJ2-1; TRBD2 agrees at 11 bases. The germline V gene has CDR1 SGHDN and CDR2 FVKESK. This CDR3 spans 19 amino acids. V lost 1 base, J lost 0 bases, and 8 bases stayed unmatched. Supplemented by reference TRBV14 and TRBJ2-1, the full variable domain reads EAGVTQFPSHSVIEKGQTVTLRCDPISGHDNLYWYRRVMGKEIKFLLHFVKESKQDESGMPNNRFLAERTGGTYSTLKVQPAELEDSGVYFCASSQGLAGGLSSYNEQFFGPGTRLTVL.

The V and J genes are TRBV10-1 and TRBJ2-1, with D perhaps TRBD2 (6 bases). V shed 2 bases and J shed 5 bases, with 13 bases lying between them. Germline V CDR1 and CDR2: WNHNN, SYGVQD (reference sequence). CDR3 length: 15 amino acids. CDR3 sequence (DNA): TGCGCCAGCAGTGAGCCCGGTAGCGGTGACAATGAGCAGTTCTTC. Protein sequence: CASSEPGSGDNEQFF.

The V and J genes are TRBV5-5 and TRBJ1-3, with 7 bases aligning to TRBD1. Unmatched junction bases numbered 4, after V lost 4 bases and J lost 0 bases. Germline CDR1 is SGHKS and CDR2 is YYEKEE (reference sequence). CDR3 length: 15 residues. The CDR3 DNA follows: TGTGCCAGCAGCCCGGGGACAGTCTCTGGAAACACCATATATTTT. It yields the protein CASSPGTVSGNTIYF.

The gene calls are TRBV28 and TRBJ2-7; D unclear. This CDR3 comprises 14 residues. The germline V and J ends were trimmed by 3 bases and 0 bases, with 9 bases remaining between them. Germline V lookup: CDR1 MDHEN, CDR2 SYDVKM. CDR3 DNA sequence: TGTGCCAGCAGTTTCGTACTGGGCTCCTACGAGCAGTACTTC. Residues: CASSFVLGSYEQYF.

V and J are TRBV5-5 and TRBJ2-7; 8 positions agree with TRBD1. Unmatched junction bases numbered 5, after V lost 4 bases and J lost 2 bases. The germline V gene encodes CDR1 SGHKS and CDR2 YYEKEE (reference sequence). This CDR3 is 14 amino acids long. The CDR3 loop reads CASSTQGAPYEQYF. CDR3 coding DNA: TGTGCCAGCAGCACGCAGGGGGCTCCCTACGAGCAGTACTTC.

This sequence joins TRBV13 and TRBJ1-4; 8 positions agree with TRBD1. With 0 bases clipped from V and 8 bases from J, the junction kept 2 bases outside the gene matches. The germline V gene encodes CDR1 PRHDT and CDR2 FYEKMQ (reference sequence). CDR3 length: 14 residues. In DNA, the CDR3 is TGTGCCAGCAGCTTAGGGACAGGGGAAGAAAAACTGTTTTTT. Amino acids: CASSLGTGEEKLFF.